This T cell receptor beta chain was found in a study of T cell changes during pregnancy in multiple sclerosis. Generated by immunoSEQ multiplex PCR, the TCRdb table keeps only in-frame clones and is missing some. Seen here are about 76,000 clones, 93% observed once, and the top ten hold approximately 2.5%. Per germline, CDR1 MDHEN and CDR2 SYDVKM. The CDR3 contains 14 residues. Trimming stripped 3 bases from V and 1 base from J, with 8 bases between. The input for sequencing was peripheral blood, taken in the second trimester of pregnancy. V gene TRBV28 combines with J gene TRBJ2-3; the D is unclear. The TCR sequence derives from a female donor with multiple sclerosis, enrolled in a pregnancy study. This chain's CDR3 is CASSFLSGTDTQYF. In DNA, the CDR3 is TGTGCCAGCAGTTTTTTGTCCGGCACAGATACGCAGTATTTT.